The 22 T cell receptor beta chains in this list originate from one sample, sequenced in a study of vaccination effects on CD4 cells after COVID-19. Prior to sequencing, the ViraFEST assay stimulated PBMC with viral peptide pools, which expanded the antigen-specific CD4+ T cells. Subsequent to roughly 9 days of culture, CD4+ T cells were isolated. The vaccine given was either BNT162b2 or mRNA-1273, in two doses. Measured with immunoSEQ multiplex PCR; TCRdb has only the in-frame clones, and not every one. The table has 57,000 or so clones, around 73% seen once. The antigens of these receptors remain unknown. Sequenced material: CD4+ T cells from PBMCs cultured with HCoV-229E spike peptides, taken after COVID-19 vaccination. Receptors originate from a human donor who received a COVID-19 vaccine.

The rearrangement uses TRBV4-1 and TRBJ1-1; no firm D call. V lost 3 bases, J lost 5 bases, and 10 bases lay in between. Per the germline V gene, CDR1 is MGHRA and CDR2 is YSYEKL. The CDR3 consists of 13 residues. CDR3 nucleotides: TGCGCCAGCAGCCAGCTCCATGAGACTGAAGCTTTCTTT. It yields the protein CASSQLHETEAFF.

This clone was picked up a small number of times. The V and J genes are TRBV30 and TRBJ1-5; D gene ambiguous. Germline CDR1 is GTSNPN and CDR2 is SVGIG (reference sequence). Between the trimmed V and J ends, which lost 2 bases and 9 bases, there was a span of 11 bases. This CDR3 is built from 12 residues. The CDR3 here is CAWSYGTLPQHF. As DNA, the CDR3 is TGTGCCTGGAGTTATGGTACTCTGCCCCAGCATTTT.

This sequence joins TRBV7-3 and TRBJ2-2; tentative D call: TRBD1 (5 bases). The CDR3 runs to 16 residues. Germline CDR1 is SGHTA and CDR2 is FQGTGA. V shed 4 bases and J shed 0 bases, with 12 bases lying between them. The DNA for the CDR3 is TGTGCCAGCAGCTCGCGACAGAAAGCGAACACCGGGGAGCTGTTTTTT. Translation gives CASSSRQKANTGELFF.

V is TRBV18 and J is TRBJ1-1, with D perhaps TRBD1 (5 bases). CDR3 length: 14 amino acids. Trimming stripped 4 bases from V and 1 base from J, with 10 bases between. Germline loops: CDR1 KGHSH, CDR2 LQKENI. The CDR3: CASSLQTANTEAFF. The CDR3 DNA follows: TGTGCCAGCTCACTCCAGACAGCGAACACTGAAGCTTTCTTT.

The CDR3 DNA follows: TGTGCCAGTAGCCTCATGACGGGATCCATGAACACTGAAGCTTTCTTT. It yields the protein CASSLMTGSMNTEAFF. This chain connects TRBV19 to TRBJ1-1; D unresolved. V lost 6 bases to trimming and J lost 0 bases, with 17 bases between them. This CDR3 comprises 16 residues. The germline CDR1 and CDR2 sequences are LNHDA and SQIVND (reference sequence).

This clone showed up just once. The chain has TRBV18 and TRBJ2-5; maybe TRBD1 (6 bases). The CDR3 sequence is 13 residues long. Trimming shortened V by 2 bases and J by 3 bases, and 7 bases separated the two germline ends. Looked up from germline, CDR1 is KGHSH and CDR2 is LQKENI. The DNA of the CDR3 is TGTGCCAGCTCACCATACAGGGAAGAGACCCAGTACTTC. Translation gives CASSPYREETQYF.

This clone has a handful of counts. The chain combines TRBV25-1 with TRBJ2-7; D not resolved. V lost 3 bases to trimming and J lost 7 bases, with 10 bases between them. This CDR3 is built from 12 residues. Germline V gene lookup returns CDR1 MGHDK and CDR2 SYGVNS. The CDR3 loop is CASSDGPWEQYV. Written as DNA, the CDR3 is TGTGCCAGCAGTGACGGCCCCTGGGAGCAGTACGTC.

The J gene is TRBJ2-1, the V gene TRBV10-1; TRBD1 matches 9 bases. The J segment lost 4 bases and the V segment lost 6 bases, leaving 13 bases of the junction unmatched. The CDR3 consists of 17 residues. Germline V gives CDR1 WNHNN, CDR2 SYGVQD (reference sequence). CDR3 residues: CASSATEGQGTYNEQFF. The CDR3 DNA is TGCGCCAGCAGCGCTACTGAGGGACAGGGAACTTACAATGAGCAGTTCTTC.

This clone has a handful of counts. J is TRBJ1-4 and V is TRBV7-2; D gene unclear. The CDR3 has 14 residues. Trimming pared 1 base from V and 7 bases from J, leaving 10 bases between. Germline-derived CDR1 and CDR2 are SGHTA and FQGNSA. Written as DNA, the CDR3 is TGTGCCAGCAGCTTAGGGAGAGGTAGTGAAAAACTGTTTTTT. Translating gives CASSLGRGSEKLFF. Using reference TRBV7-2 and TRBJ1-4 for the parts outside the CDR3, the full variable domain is GAGVSQSPSNKVTEKGKDVELRCDPISGHTALYWYRQSLGQGLEFLIYFQGNSAPDKSGLPSDRFSAERTGGSVSTLTIQRTQQEDSAVYLCASSLGRGSEKLFFGSGTQLSVL.

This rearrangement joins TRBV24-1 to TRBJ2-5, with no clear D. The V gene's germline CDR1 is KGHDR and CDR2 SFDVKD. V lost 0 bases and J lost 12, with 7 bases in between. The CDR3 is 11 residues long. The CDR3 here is CATSDLIPKYF. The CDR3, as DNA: TGTGCCACCAGTGATTTGATCCCCAAGTACTTC.

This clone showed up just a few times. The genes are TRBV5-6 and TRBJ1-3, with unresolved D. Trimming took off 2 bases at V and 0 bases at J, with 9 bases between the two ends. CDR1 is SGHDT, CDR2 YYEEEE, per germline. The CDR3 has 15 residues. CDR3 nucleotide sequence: TGTGCCAGCAGCTTCTATTCTCGCTCTGGAAACACCATATATTTT. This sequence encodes CASSFYSRSGNTIYF.

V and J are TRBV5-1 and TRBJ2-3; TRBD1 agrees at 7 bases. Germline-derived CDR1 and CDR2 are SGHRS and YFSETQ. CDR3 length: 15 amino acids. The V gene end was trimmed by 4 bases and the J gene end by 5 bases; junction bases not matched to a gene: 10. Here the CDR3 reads CASSRSGTEKDTQYF. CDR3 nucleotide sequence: TGCGCCAGCAGCAGATCCGGGACAGAGAAAGATACGCAGTATTTT. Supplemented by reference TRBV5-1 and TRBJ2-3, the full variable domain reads KAGVTQTPRYLIKTRGQQVTLSCSPISGHRSVSWYQQTPGQGLQFLFEYFSETQRNKGNFPGRFSGRQFSNSRSEMNVSTLELGDSALYLCASSRSGTEKDTQYFGPGTRLTVL.

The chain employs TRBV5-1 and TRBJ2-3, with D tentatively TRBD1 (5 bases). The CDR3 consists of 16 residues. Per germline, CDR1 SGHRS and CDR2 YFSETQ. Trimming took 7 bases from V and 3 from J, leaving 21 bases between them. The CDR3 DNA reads TGCGCCAGCTCCACGGGTCAGGGTAGTGGTACAGATACGCAGTATTTT. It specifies CASSTGQGSGTDTQYF.

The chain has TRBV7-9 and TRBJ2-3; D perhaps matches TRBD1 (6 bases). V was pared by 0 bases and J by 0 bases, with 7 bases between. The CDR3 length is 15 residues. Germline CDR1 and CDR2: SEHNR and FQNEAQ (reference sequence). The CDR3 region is CASSLAGQSTDTQYF. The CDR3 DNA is TGTGCCAGCAGCTTAGCCGGACAGAGCACAGATACGCAGTATTTT. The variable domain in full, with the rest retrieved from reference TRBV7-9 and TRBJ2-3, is DTGVSQNPRHKITKRGQNVTFRCDPISEHNRLYWYRQTLGQGPEFLTYFQNEAQLEKSRLLSDRFSAERPKGSFSTLEIQRTEQGDSAMYLCASSLAGQSTDTQYFGPGTRLTVL.

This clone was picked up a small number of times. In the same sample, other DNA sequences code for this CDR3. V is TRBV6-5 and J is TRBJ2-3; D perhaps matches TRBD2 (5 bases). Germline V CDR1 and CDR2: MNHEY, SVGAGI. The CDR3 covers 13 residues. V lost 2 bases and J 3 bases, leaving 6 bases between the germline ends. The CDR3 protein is CASSYPGTDTQYF. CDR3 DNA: TGTGCCAGCAGTTACCCGGGAACAGATACGCAGTATTTT.

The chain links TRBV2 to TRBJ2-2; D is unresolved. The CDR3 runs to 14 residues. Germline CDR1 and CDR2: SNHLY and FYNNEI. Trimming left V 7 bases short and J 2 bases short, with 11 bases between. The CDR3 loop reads CASNELRNTGELFF. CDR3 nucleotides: TGTGCCAGCAACGAGTTACGTAACACCGGGGAGCTGTTTTTT. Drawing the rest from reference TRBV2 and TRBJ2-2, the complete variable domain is EPEVTQTPSHQVTQMGQEVILRCVPISNHLYFYWYRQILGQKVEFLVSFYNNEISEKSEIFDDQFSVERPDGSNFTLKIRSTKLEDSAMYFCASNELRNTGELFFGEGSRLTVL.

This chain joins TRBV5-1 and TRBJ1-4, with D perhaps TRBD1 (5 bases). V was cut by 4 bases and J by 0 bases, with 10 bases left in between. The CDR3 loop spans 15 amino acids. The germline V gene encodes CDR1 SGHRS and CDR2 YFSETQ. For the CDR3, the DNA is TGCGCCAGCAGCGTAGGGGACTCAACTAATGAAAAACTGTTTTTT. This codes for CASSVGDSTNEKLFF.

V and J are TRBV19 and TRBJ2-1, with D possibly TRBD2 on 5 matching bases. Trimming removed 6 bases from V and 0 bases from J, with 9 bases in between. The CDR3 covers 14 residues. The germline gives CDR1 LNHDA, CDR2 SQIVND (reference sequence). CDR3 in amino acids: CASRMGSSYNEQFF. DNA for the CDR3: TGTGCCAGTAGAATGGGGAGCTCCTACAATGAGCAGTTCTTC.

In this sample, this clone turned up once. The CDR3 sequence: CATSDRTEQYF. The CDR3 nucleotides read TGTGCCACCAGTGACCGGACGGAGCAGTACTTC. V gene TRBV24-1 combines with J gene TRBJ2-5; D is ambiguous. With 4 bases removed from V and 11 bases from J, the gap between germline ends came to 10 bases. The CDR3 sequence is 11 residues long. The germline V gene encodes CDR1 KGHDR and CDR2 SFDVKD.

The CDR3 here is CASSALAGGQEQFF. The CDR3 DNA sequence: TGTGCCAGCAGCGCACTAGCGGGGGGGCAAGAGCAGTTCTTC. The V and J genes are TRBV7-9 and TRBJ2-1; 13 positions agree with TRBD2. The CDR3 runs to 14 residues. J gave up 10 bases and V 5 bases, and 5 bases lay outside the gene matches. The germline V gene encodes CDR1 SEHNR and CDR2 FQNEAQ (reference sequence).

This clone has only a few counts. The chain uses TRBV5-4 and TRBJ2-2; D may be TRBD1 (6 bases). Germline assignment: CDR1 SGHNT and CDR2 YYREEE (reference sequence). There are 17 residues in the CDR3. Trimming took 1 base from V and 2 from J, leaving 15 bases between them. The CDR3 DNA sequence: TGTGCCAGCAGCTTGACAGGGTACAGGCCCAACACCGGGGAGCTGTTTTTT. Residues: CASSLTGYRPNTGELFF.

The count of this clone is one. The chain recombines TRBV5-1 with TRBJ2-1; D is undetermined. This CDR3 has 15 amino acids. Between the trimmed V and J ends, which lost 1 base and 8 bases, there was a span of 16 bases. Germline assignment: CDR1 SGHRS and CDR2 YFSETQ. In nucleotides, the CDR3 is TGCGCCAGCAGCTTGACGGAAGGTAGGCTTCATGAGCAGTTCTTC. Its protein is CASSLTEGRLHEQFF.